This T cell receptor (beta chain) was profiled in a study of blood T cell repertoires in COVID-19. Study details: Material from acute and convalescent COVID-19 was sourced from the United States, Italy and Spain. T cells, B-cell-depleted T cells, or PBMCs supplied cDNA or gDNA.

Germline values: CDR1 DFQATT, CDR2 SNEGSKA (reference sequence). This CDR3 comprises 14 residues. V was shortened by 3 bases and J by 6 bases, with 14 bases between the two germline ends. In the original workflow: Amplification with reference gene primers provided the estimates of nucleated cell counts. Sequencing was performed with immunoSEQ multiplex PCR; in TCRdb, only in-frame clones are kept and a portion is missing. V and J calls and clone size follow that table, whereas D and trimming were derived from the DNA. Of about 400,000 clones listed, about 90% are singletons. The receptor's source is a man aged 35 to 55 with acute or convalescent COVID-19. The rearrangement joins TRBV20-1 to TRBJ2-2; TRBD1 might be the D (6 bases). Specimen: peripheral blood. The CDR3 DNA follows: TGCAGTGCTAGTAGGGACAACTCTGCCGGGGAGCTGTTTTTT. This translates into CSASRDNSAGELFF.